This T cell receptor beta chain was retrieved from a study of T-cell memory formation after mild COVID-19. Study overall: The TCR clusters were mostly specific to one donor. Study results and limitations: The study found balanced CD4/CD8 in clones contracting day 15 to 85 and a CD4+ lean in later expanders. The CD4+ clones that contracted clustered mainly within CM and EM, and the CD8+ clones concentrated in EMRA.

Trimming took 3 bases from V and 2 from J, leaving 6 bases between them. This CDR3 is built from 13 residues. Barcoded TCR alpha and TCR beta cDNA libraries with UMIs came from 5'RACE using constant-segment primers. One entry per CDR3 protein results from TCRdb running MiXCR on the 5' RACE reads. The repertoire holds roughly 100,000 distinct CDR3 sequences, with over 15% as singletons. This clonotype was counted a few times. Its cognate antigen is unknown. The receptor comes from an adult woman who had mild COVID-19 (a few samples of this study predate the infection). Cell type and time point are not known. The V and J genes are TRBV12-3 or TRBV12-4 and TRBJ2-3; no clear D. The sequencing sample was made of PBMCs or a T cell subset sorted from them (not recorded which). The CDR3: CASSFSPTDTQYF. CDR3 sequence (DNA): TGTGCCAGCAGTTTTTCTCCCACAGATACGCAGTATTTT.